This is a list of T cell receptor beta chains from one sample in a study of blood T cell repertoires in COVID-19. The table came from immunoSEQ multiplex PCR; TCRdb's copy has only in-frame clones and leaves some out. This table holds around 55,000 clones, more than 70% found once. Input material: peripheral blood. The receptors here all came from a man aged 60 to 69 with active COVID-19. CDR3s include the opening cysteine and the closing phenylalanine or tryptophan. The D gene is left open where the match is weak. Size tells how often a clone was seen (once, few, many) or the class of an expanded clone, and some rows leave it out.

DNA	CDR3	D	size	V	J
TGTGCCGTAACGCGAGTAGCGGACAATGAGCAGTTCTTC	CAVTRVADNEQFF	NA	once	TRBV30	TRBJ2-1
TGTGCCAGCGGACAGTGGGTGGGAGAGACCCAGTACTTC	CASGQWVGETQYF	NA	NA	TRBV6-5	TRBJ2-5
TGTGCCAGCAGCTTACGCGGGATGAGCACCGGGGAGCTGTTTTTT	CASSLRGMSTGELFF	NA	NA	TRBV7-8	TRBJ2-2
TGTGCCACCAGCGTCCAGGGGGCGCAACAAGAGACCCAGTACTTC	CATSVQGAQQETQYF	TRBD1	NA	TRBV15	TRBJ2-5
TGTGCCTGGAGCACCGGGACAGGGACAGATACGCAGTATTTT	CAWSTGTGTDTQYF	TRBD1	once	TRBV30	TRBJ2-3
TGTGCCAGCAGTTTATTGGACAGTTATACGCTTACCTTC	CASSLLDSYTLTF	NA	NA	TRBV27	TRBJ1-2
TGCAGTGCTAGTCGCGCTTCTCACCGCACAGATACGCAGTATTTT	CSASRASHRTDTQYF	NA	NA	TRBV20-1	TRBJ2-3
TGTGCCACCAGTGATCAACTCCGGGACACCTCCTACGAGCAGTACTTC	CATSDQLRDTSYEQYF	NA	NA	TRBV24-1	TRBJ2-7
TGTGCCAGCAGCATGGGACTAGCGGGATCCGGGGAGCTGTTTTTT	CASSMGLAGSGELFF	TRBD2	few	TRBV7-3	TRBJ2-2
TGTGCCAGCAGTTTTTCGACAGCTACCTACGAGCAGTACTTC	CASSFSTATYEQYF	NA	NA	TRBV2	TRBJ2-7
TGTGCCAGCAGCTTAGAAAGCCCCCAGGGCAGGCAAAATAATCAGCCCCAGCATTTT	CASSLESPQGRQNNQPQHF	NA	NA	TRBV7-9	TRBJ1-5
TGCGCCAGCAGCTTGGGTCAGGGTGATGGCTACACCTTC	CASSLGQGDGYTF	NA	NA	TRBV5-1	TRBJ1-2
TGTGCCAGCAGCTTAACGGCAGAGGACACTGAAGCTTTCTTT	CASSLTAEDTEAFF	NA	NA	TRBV7-3	TRBJ1-1
TGTGCCAGCAGTGAAGAAGAAGAGGGACATGCGAACACTGAAGCTTTCTTT	CASSEEEEGHANTEAFF	NA	NA	TRBV2	TRBJ1-1
TGTGCCAGCAGCTTAGAGAGGAGGGGGACCCAGTACTTC	CASSLERRGTQYF	NA	once	TRBV11-3	TRBJ2-5
TGTGCCAGCAAGGTAGCGGTAGACTCCTACAATGAGCAGTTCTTC	CASKVAVDSYNEQFF	NA	NA	TRBV2	TRBJ2-1
NA	CASRSDFRGRSYEQYF	NA	NA	TRBV27	TRBJ2-7
TGCGCCAGCAGCCTTCTAGCGGGAGCACCCGAGACCCAGTACTTC	CASSLLAGAPETQYF	TRBD2	NA	TRBV4-1	TRBJ2-5
TGTGCCAGCACGCTAGCGGGAGGGGCTGGGGCCAACGTCCTGACTTTC	CASTLAGGAGANVLTF	TRBD2	NA	TRBV2	TRBJ2-6
TGTGCCAGCAGCCAAGATCCCGGACTAGCGGGAGTGCTGCAGTACTTC	CASSQDPGLAGVLQYF	TRBD2	NA	TRBV3-1/TRBV3-2	TRBJ2-7
TGTGCCAACCAGGGGGCAAGCACTGAAGCTTTCTTT	CANQGASTEAFF	TRBD1	NA	TRBV2	TRBJ1-1
TGTGCCAGCAGTTCCGGAGTAACCTACGAGCAGTACTTC	CASSSGVTYEQYF	NA	NA	TRBV28	TRBJ2-7
TGTGCCAGCAGCCTGCGGGACGCCTACGAGCAGTACTTC	CASSLRDAYEQYF	NA	NA	TRBV3-1/TRBV3-2	TRBJ2-7
TGTGCCAGCGGCTCCCCCAGATGGTCTAGCGGGAGTACAGATACGCAGTATTTT	CASGSPRWSSGSTDTQYF	TRBD2	NA	TRBV2	TRBJ2-3
TGTGCTAGTGGTTTGGTAAGGCAGGATCTAAAAAACATTCAGTACTTC	CASGLVRQDLKNIQYF	NA	NA	TRBV12-5	TRBJ2-4
TGTGCCGGCTCGGCTTTGGCCCCTAGCGGCAATGAGCAGTTCTTC	CAGSALAPSGNEQFF	TRBD2	NA	TRBV6-6	TRBJ2-1
TGCGCCAGCAGCGCGGGACCACCCTCCTACGAGCAGTACTTC	CASSAGPPSYEQYF	NA	NA	TRBV5-1	TRBJ2-7
TGTGCCAGCAGCCCAATGGTCCTCATTCTCGGGGGCTACACCTTC	CASSPMVLILGGYTF	NA	once	TRBV3-1/TRBV3-2	TRBJ1-2
TGTGCCAGCAGTAAGTCTGGGACAGAAGAGACCCAGTACTTC	CASSKSGTEETQYF	TRBD1	once	TRBV6-6	TRBJ2-5
TGTGCCAGCAGCGCTACTAACTATGGCTACACCTTC	CASSATNYGYTF	NA	few	TRBV13	TRBJ1-2
TGTGCCAGCAGCTCAATCCGCAGGCTAGCGGGAGGCGGTACGCAGTATTTT	CASSSIRRLAGGGTQYF	TRBD2	once	TRBV11-2	TRBJ2-3
TGCGCCAGCAGCTTGAGGCGGGAGGGCCTCGAGCAGTACTTC	CASSLRREGLEQYF	TRBD2	NA	TRBV5-1	TRBJ2-7
TGTGCCAGCAGTGGGGGCCCCGGGGAGCTGTTTTTT	CASSGGPGELFF	NA	NA	TRBV5-6	TRBJ2-2
TGTGCCAGCAGTCGGACAGGGGCCTACGAGCAGTACTTC	CASSRTGAYEQYF	TRBD1	NA	TRBV2	TRBJ2-7
TGTGCCAGCAGTGTAACAGCGGCCTCTAACTATGGCTACACCTTC	CASSVTAASNYGYTF	NA	NA	TRBV27	TRBJ1-2
TGTGCCAGCTCCGCCACGGTAGAGCAGTACTTC	CASSATVEQYF	NA	NA	TRBV6-6	TRBJ2-7
TGTGCCAGCAGCTTAACCGCGGGCGGGGGAGGGAACACAGATACGCAGTATTTT	CASSLTAGGGGNTDTQYF	TRBD2	NA	TRBV7-3	TRBJ2-3
TGTGCCAGCAGCCCCACACTAGCGAGCACAGATACGCAGTATTTT	CASSPTLASTDTQYF	TRBD2	once	TRBV11-3	TRBJ2-3
TGTGCCAGCAGTTTATTTCTCGGGGCGGGGGAGACCCAGTACTTC	CASSLFLGAGETQYF	NA	NA	TRBV27	TRBJ2-5
TGTGCCAGTAGTCAGCTTAGCGGGAGCGGAGAGACCCAGTACTTC	CASSQLSGSGETQYF	TRBD2	NA	TRBV19	TRBJ2-5
TGTGCCAGCAGTCCGATGACTCCGCGGGCCAGTAACACAGATACGCAGTATTTT	CASSPMTPRASNTDTQYF	NA	NA	TRBV28	TRBJ2-3
TGTGCCAGCAGTGAATCGGCAGGGTTTGGCTACACCTTC	CASSESAGFGYTF	NA	NA	TRBV25-1	TRBJ1-2
TGTGCCAGATACCGGGACAGACCTTACGAGCAGTACTTC	CARYRDRPYEQYF	TRBD1	NA	TRBV9	TRBJ2-7
TGTGCCAGCAGTTACAACAGGGGGAACAATGAGCAGTTCTTC	CASSYNRGNNEQFF	TRBD1	few	TRBV6-5	TRBJ2-1